The 15 T cell receptor beta chains presented below share a single source sample, sequenced in a study of regulatory T cells in long-lasting Graves disease. Noted time point: newly diagnosed GD, antithyroid drugs for less than 3 months. The TCR library used RNA extracted from PBMCs. Library construction for TCR beta used iRepertoire HTBI primers and Arm-PCR of CDR3 regions. TCRdb re-called the multiplex PCR reads through MiXCR, storing one row per CDR3 protein. The sample has approximately 390,000 distinct CDR3 sequences; roughly 17% are singletons. The same sample was also studied in work on T cells in Graves' hyperthyroidism and ophthalmopathy.

Here the sequenced sample was peripheral blood mononuclear cells (PBMCs), taken at new diagnosis, from a patient treated with antithyroid drugs. These receptors came from a young woman with Graves disease.

This clonotype was detected a few times. DNA for the CDR3: TGTGCCAGCATCCAGAGGGGGACCCCGAACACTGAAGCTTTCTTT. This codes for CASIQRGTPNTEAFF. The V and J genes are TRBV12-3 or TRBV12-4 and TRBJ1-1; possibly TRBD1 for D (6 bases). V dropped 7 bases and J dropped 1 base, with 16 bases sitting between them. The CDR3 length is 15 residues.

This chain joins TRBV5-1 and TRBJ2-3; 9 bases match TRBD2. With V trimmed by 2 bases and J by 4 bases, 5 bases remained unmatched. Germline CDR1 SGHRS, CDR2 YFSETQ. The CDR3 has 15 residues. CDR3 protein: CASSFVAGVPDTQYF. The CDR3, as DNA: TGCGCCAGCAGCTTCGTAGCGGGAGTGCCAGATACGCAGTATTTT.

This clonotype showed up many times. The chain employs TRBV9 and TRBJ2-7; D possibly corresponds to TRBD1 (5 bases). Germline V gives CDR1 SGDLS, CDR2 YYNGEE. This CDR3 spans 13 amino acids. Between the trimmed V and J ends, which lost 7 bases and 5 bases, there was a span of 16 bases. CDR3 residues: CASGPGSTDEQYF. The CDR3 bases are TGTGCCAGCGGACCAGGGTCAACCGACGAGCAGTACTTC.

About this clonotype: A read error may account for a junction end that differs from germline. The genes are TRBV5-1 and TRBJ2-7; 7 bases are a match to TRBD1. Germline assignment: CDR1 SGHRS and CDR2 YFSETQ. CDR3 length: 14 amino acids. The CDR3 DNA follows: TGCGCCAGCAGCTTAGAACAGGGGTTCTACGAGCTGTACTTC. This sequence encodes CASSLEQGFYELYF.

The table lists this clonotype with many counts. The chain carries TRBV2 and TRBJ1-1; D is undetermined. This CDR3 contains 14 residues. V dropped 6 bases and J dropped 1 base, with 12 bases sitting between them. Germline lookup yields CDR1 SNHLY and CDR2 FYNNEI. CDR3 in DNA: TGTGCCAGCAGGGCCGGACTGAGGAACACTGAAGCTTTCTTT. Amino acid sequence: CASRAGLRNTEAFF.

This clonotype was recorded at least ten times. V usage is TRBV30 and J usage is TRBJ1-2; 12 bases are a match to TRBD1. This CDR3 has 13 residues. Germline trimming cut 1 base from V and 8 bases from J; bases unmatched to any gene: 2. Germline V CDR1 and CDR2: GTSNPN, SVGIG (reference sequence). The CDR3 loop is CAWSGDRGHGYTF. CDR3 nucleotide sequence: TGTGCCTGGAGTGGGGACAGGGGGCACGGCTACACCTTC.

This clonotype has ten or more counts. The CDR3 DNA is TGTGCCAGCTCACCAAGGAGGCAGGCCGGTGAGCAGTTCTTC. This gives the protein CASSPRRQAGEQFF. V and J are TRBV18 and TRBJ2-1, with TRBD2 as a possible D gene (5 bases). V was pared by 2 bases and J by 9 bases, with 14 bases between. The CDR3 has 14 amino acids. Per germline, CDR1 KGHSH and CDR2 LQKENI.

This clonotype was detected ten times or more. V is TRBV6-5 and J is TRBJ1-2; D is perhaps TRBD1 (6 bases). Trimming left V 2 bases short and J 4 bases short, with 17 bases between. CDR1 MNHEY and CDR2 SVGAGI come from the germline V gene. The CDR3 has 16 residues. The CDR3, as DNA: TGTGCCAGCAGTTACGGGGCAGGGGCCTCAATCTATGGCTACACCTTC. As protein: CASSYGAGASIYGYTF.

In this sample, this clonotype turned up many times. V and J are TRBV20-1 and TRBJ1-2, with a possible D match to TRBD1 (6 bases). This CDR3 comprises 13 residues. The germline V gene has CDR1 DFQATT and CDR2 SNEGSKA (reference sequence). The ends were cut back, 4 bases at V and 4 bases at J, with 13 bases in the middle. The CDR3 loop is CSATQGVGYGYTF. CDR3 nucleotide sequence: TGCAGTGCTACACAGGGCGTCGGCTATGGCTACACCTTC.

This clonotype was seen ten or more times. The rearrangement joins TRBV20-1 to TRBJ1-1; a possible D gene is TRBD1 (6 bases). Between the trimmed V and J ends, which lost 4 bases and 3 bases, there was a span of 21 bases. This CDR3 is 16 amino acids long. Germline CDR1 DFQATT, CDR2 SNEGSKA (reference sequence). The CDR3 region has the DNA TGCAGTGCTATGGCAGGGGTAACCCGTGGGGACACTGAAGCTTTCTTT. Its protein product is CSAMAGVTRGDTEAFF.

This clonotype has only a few counts. The chain uses TRBV20-1 and TRBJ1-4; 8 nucleotides match TRBD1. CDR3 length equals 15 residues. The germline V gene encodes CDR1 DFQATT and CDR2 SNEGSKA (reference sequence). V lost 8 bases and J lost 0; bases outside the gene matches: 8. The CDR3 nucleotides are TGCAGTACACAGGGGGGGAAAACAACTAATGAAAAACTGTTTTTT. It specifies CSTQGGKTTNEKLFF.

This clonotype was counted many times. The chain is built from TRBV30 and TRBJ1-2, with a weak D call TRBD1 (5 bases). CDR3 length equals 13 residues. In germline, CDR1 is GTSNPN, CDR2 SVGIG (reference sequence). V was trimmed by 2 bases and J by 13 bases, leaving 20 bases between them. The CDR3, as DNA: TGTGCCTGGAGTAGAGGTGGCCAGGGCCACCCCACCTTC. This sequence encodes CAWSRGGQGHPTF. The whole variable domain, remainder taken from reference TRBV30 and TRBJ1-2, is SQTIHQWPATLVQPVGSPLSLECTVEGTSNPNLYWYRQAAGRGLQLLFYSVGIGQISSEVPQNLSASRPQDRQFILSSKKLLLSDSGFYLCAWSRGGQGHPTFGSGTRLTVV.

Of note for this clonotype: This may arise from a read error, as a much more abundant clone is one base away. The V and J genes are TRBV12-3 or TRBV12-4 and TRBJ2-3; D unclear. The CDR3 is 13 amino acids. DNA of the CDR3: TGTGCCAGCAGCTTCCAGACGGCAGATACGCAGTGTTTT. It codes for CASSFQTADTQCF.

The chain uses TRBV12-3 or TRBV12-4 and TRBJ1-2, with TRBD1 as a possible D gene (5 bases). The germline V and J ends were trimmed by 6 bases and 4 bases, with 12 bases remaining between them. The CDR3 loop spans 13 amino acids. The CDR3 nucleotides read TGTGCCAGCAGATCCTCCGGGGCCTATGGCTACACCTTC. This encodes CASRSSGAYGYTF.

This clonotype has ten or more counts. The chain combines TRBV2 with TRBJ1-5, with D unclear. The ends were cut back, 1 base at V and 4 bases at J, with 8 bases in the middle. Germline V gene data show CDR1 as SNHLY and CDR2 as FYNNEI. The CDR3 covers 14 residues. As DNA, the CDR3 is TGTGCCAGCAGTGAAGTTGACCAAAATCAGCCCCAGCATTTT. This gives the protein CASSEVDQNQPQHF. Full variable domain (outside the CDR3, taken from reference TRBV2 and TRBJ1-5): EPEVTQTPSHQVTQMGQEVILRCVPISNHLYFYWYRQILGQKVEFLVSFYNNEISEKSEIFDDQFSVERPDGSNFTLKIRSTKLEDSAMYFCASSEVDQNQPQHFGDGTRLSIL.